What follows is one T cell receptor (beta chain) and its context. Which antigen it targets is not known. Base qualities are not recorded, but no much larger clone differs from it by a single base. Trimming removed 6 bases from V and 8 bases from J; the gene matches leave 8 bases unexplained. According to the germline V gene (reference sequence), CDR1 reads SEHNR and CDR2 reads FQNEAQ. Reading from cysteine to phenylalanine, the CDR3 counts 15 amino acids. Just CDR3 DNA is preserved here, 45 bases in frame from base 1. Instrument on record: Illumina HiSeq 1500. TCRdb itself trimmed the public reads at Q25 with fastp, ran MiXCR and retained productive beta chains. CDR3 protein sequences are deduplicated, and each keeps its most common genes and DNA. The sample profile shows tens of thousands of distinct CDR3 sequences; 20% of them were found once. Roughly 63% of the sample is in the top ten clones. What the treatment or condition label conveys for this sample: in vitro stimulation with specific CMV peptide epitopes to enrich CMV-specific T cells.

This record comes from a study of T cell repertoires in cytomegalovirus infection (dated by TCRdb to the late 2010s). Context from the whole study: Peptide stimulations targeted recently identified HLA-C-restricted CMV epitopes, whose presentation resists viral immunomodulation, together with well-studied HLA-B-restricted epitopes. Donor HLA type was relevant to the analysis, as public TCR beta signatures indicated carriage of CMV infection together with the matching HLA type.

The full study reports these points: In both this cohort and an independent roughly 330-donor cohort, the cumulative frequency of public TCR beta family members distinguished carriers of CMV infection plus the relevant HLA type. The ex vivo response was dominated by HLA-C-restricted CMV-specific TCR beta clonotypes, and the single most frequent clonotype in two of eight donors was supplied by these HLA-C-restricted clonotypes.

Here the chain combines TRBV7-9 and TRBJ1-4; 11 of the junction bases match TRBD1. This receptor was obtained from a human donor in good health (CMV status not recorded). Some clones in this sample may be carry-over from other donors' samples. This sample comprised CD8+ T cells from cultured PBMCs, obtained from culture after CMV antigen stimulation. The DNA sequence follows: TGTGCCAGCAGTTTTCCGGGACAGGGGGAAGAAAAACTGTTTTTT. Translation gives CASSFPGQGEEKLFF. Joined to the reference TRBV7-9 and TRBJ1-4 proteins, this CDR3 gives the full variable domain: DTGVSQNPRHKITKRGQNVTFRCDPISEHNRLYWYRQTLGQGPEFLTYFQNEAQLEKSRLLSDRFSAERPKGSFSTLEIQRTEQGDSAMYLCASSFPGQGEEKLFFGSGTQLSVL.